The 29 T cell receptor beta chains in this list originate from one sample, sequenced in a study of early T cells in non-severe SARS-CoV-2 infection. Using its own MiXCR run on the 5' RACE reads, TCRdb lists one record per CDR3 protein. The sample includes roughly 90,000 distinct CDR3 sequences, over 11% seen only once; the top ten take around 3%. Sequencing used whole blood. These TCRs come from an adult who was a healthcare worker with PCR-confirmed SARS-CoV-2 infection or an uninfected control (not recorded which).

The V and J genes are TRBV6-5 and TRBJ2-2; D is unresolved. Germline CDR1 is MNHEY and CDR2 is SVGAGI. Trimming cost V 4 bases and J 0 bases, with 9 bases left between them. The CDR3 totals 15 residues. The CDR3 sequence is CASSLRRSNTGELFF. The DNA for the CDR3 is TGTGCCAGCAGTTTGCGGCGATCGAACACCGGGGAGCTGTTTTTT.

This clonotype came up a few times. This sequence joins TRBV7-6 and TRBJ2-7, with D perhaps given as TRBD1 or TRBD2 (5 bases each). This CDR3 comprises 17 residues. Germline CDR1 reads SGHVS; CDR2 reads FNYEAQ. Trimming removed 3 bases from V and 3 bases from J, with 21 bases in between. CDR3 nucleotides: TGTGCCAGCAGCTTGGACCCCGGGACGGAGATCGGCTACGAGCAGTACTTC. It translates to CASSLDPGTEIGYEQYF.

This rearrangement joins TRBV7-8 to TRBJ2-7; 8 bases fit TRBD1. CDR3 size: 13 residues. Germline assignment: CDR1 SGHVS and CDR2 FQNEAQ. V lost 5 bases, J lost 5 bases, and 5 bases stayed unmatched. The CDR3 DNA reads TGTGCCAGCAGCCCTGGACAGGGTGACGAGCAGTACTTC. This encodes CASSPGQGDEQYF.

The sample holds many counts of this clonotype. DNA of the CDR3: TGTGCCAGCAGCCAAGCTGAAGTGGGCGAGCAGTACTTC. Protein: CASSQAEVGEQYF. This chain links TRBV3-1 with TRBJ2-7; D remains unclear. The V end was cut by 1 base, the J end by 6 bases, with 10 bases between. CDR1 and CDR2 from the germline V gene are LGHDT and YNNKEL (reference sequence). This CDR3 spans 13 amino acids.

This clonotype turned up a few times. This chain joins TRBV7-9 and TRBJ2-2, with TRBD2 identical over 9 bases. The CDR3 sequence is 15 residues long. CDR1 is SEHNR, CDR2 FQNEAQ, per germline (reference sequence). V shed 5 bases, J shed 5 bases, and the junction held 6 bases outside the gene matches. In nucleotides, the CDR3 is TGTGCCAGCAGCACCGGGCTAGCGGGGACCGGGGAGCTGTTTTTT. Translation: CASSTGLAGTGELFF.

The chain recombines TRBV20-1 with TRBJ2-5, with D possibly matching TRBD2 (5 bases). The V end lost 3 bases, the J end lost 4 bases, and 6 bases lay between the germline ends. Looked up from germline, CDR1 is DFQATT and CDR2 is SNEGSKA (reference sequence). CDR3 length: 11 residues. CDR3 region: CSASGVETQYF. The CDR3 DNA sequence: TGCAGTGCTAGCGGGGTAGAGACCCAGTACTTC.

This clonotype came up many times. The CDR3 nucleotides are TGCAGTGCTAGAGCCTGGGACAGGGGGAACACTGAAGCTTTCTTT. This sequence encodes CSARAWDRGNTEAFF. The chain uses TRBV20-1 and TRBJ1-1, with 10 bases aligning to TRBD1. Trimming at V came to 1 base and at J to 1 base, leaving 3 bases not matched to a gene. Germline CDR1 reads DFQATT; CDR2 reads SNEGSKA (reference sequence). This CDR3 contains 15 residues.

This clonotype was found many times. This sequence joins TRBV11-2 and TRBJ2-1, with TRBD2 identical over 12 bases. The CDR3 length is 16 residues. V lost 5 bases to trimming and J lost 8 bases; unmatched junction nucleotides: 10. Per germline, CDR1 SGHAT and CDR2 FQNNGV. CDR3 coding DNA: TGTGCCAGCAGCACCCTAGCGGGAGGGCCCGAGGATGAGCAGTTCTTC. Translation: CASSTLAGGPEDEQFF.

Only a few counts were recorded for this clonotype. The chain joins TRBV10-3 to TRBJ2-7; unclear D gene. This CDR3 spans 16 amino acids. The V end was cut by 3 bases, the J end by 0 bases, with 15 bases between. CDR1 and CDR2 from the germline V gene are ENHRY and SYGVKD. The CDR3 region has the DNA TGTGCCATCAGTGAATCCCGGGCTATGAGCTCCTACGAGCAGTACTTC. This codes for CAISESRAMSSYEQYF.

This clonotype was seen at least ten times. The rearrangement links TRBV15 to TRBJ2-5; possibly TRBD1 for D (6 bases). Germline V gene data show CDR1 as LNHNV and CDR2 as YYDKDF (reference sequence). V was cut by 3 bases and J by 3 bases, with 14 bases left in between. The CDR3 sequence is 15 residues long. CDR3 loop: CATSSPGRGKETQYF. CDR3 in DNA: TGTGCCACCAGCAGTCCGGGTAGGGGGAAAGAGACCCAGTACTTC.

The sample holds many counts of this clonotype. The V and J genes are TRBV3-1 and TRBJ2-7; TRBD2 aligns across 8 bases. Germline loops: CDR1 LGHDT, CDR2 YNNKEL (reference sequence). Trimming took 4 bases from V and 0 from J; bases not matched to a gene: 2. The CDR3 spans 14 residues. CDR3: CASSLAGLSYEQYF. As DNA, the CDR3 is TGTGCCAGCAGCCTAGCGGGACTCTCCTACGAGCAGTACTTC.

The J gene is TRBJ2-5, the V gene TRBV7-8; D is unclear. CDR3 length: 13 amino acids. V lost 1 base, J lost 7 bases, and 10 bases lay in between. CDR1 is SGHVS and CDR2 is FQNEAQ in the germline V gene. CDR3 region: CASSLVVLGTQYF. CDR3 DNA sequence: TGTGCCAGCAGCTTAGTGGTCTTAGGGACCCAGTACTTC.

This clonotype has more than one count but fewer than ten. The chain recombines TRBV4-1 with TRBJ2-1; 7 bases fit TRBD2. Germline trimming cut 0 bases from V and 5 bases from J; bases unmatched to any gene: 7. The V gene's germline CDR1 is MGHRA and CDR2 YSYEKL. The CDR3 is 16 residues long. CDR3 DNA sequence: TGCGCCAGCAGCCAAGATCTCGCGGGAGAGGACAATGAGCAGTTCTTC. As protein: CASSQDLAGEDNEQFF.

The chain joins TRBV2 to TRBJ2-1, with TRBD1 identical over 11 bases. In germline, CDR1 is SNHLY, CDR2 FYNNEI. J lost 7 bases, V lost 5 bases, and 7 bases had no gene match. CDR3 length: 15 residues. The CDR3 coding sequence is TGTGCCAGCAGTACCGTAGGGGACAGGGGGAATGAGCAGTTCTTC. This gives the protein CASSTVGDRGNEQFF.

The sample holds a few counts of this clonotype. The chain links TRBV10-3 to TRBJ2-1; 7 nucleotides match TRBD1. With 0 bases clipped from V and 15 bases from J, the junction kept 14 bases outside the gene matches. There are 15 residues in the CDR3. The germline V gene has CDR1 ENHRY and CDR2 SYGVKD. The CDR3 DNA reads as TGTGCCATCAGTGAGTCGACTCGGCAGGGGGAGACGAGGTTCTTC. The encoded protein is CAISESTRQGETRFF.

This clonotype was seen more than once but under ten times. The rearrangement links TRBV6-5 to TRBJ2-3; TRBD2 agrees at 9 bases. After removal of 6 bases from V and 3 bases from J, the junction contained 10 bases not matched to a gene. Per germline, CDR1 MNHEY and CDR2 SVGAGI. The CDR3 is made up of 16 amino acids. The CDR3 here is CASRRQAGGGTDTQYF. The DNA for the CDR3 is TGTGCCAGCAGGAGACAAGCGGGGGGCGGGACAGATACGCAGTATTTT.

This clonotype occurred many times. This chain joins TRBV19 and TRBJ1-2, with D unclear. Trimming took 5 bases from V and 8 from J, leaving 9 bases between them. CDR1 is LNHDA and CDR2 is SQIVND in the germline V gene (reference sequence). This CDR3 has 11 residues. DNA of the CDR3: TGTGCCAGTAGTCCTGGTACGGGCTACACCTTC. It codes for CASSPGTGYTF.

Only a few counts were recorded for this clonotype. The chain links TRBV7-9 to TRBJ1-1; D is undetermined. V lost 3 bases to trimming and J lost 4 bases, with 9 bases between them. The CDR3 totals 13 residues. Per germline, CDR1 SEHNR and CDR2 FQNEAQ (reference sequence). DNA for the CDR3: TGTGCCAGCAGCTTCTTACCGGGCACTGAAGCTTTCTTT. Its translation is CASSFLPGTEAFF.

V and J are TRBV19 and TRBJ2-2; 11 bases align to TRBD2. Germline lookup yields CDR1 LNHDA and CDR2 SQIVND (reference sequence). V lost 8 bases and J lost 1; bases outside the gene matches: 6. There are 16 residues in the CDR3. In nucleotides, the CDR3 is TGTGCCAGTGGCATGGGACTAGCGGAGAACACCGGGGAGCTGTTTTTT. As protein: CASGMGLAENTGELFF.

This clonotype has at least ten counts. The CDR3 sequence is CSVEDGRLATGELFF. Written as DNA, the CDR3 is TGCAGCGTTGAAGATGGGCGTCTCGCCACCGGGGAGCTGTTTTTT. J is TRBJ2-2 and V is TRBV29-1; D not certain. V lost 0 bases to trimming and J lost 4 bases, with 12 bases between them. Per the germline V gene, CDR1 is SQVTM and CDR2 is ANQGSEA. CDR3 length equals 15 residues.

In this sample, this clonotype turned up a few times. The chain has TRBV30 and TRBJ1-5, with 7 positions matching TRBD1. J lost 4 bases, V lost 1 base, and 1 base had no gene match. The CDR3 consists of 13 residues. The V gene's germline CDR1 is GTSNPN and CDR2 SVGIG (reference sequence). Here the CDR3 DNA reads TGTGCCTGGAGTGAACAGGGGAATCAGCCCCAGCATTTT. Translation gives CAWSEQGNQPQHF.

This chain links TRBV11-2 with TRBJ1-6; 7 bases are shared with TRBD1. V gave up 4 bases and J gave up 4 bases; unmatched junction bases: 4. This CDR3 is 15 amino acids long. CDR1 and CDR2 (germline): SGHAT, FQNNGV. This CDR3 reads CASSSWDSYNSPLHF. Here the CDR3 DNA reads TGTGCCAGCAGCTCCTGGGACAGTTATAATTCACCCCTCCACTTT.

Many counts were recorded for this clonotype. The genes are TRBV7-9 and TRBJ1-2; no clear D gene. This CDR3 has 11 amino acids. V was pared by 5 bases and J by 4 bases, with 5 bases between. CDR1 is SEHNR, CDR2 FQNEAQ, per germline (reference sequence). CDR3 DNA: TGTGCCAGCAGCCCACCCTATGGCTACACCTTC. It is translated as CASSPPYGYTF.

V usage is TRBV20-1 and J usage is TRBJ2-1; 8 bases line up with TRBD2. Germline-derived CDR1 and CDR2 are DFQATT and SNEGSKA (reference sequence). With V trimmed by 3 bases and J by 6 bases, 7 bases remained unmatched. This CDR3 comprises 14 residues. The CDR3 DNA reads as TGCAGTGCTAGGGCTAGCGGGCGGGCCAATGAGCAGTTCTTC. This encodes CSARASGRANEQFF.

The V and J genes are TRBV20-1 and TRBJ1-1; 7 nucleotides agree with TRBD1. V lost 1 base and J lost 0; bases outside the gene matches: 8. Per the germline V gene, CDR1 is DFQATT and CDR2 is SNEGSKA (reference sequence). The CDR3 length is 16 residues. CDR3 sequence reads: CSARGFGDRVNTEAFF. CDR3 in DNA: TGCAGTGCTAGAGGTTTTGGGGACAGAGTGAACACTGAAGCTTTCTTT.

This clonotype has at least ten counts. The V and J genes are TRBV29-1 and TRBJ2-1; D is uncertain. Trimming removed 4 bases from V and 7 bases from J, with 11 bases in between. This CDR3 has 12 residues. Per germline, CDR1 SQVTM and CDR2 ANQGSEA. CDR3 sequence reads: CSVVGVQNEQFF. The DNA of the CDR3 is TGCAGCGTTGTTGGGGTGCAGAATGAGCAGTTCTTC.

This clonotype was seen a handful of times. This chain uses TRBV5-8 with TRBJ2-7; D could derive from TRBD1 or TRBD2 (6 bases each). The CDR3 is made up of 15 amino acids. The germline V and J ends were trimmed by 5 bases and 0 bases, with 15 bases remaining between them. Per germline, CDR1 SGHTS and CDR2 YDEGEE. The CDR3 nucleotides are TGTGCCAGCAGAGGGGGGTTGGCGAGCTCCTACGAGCAGTACTTC. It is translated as CASRGGLASSYEQYF.

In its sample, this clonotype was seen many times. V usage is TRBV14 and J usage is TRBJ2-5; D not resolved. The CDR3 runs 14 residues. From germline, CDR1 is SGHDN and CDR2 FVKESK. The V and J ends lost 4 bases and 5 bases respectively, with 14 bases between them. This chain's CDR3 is CASSRTYPQETQYF. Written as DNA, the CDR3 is TGTGCCAGCAGCCGGACGTATCCCCAGGAGACCCAGTACTTC.

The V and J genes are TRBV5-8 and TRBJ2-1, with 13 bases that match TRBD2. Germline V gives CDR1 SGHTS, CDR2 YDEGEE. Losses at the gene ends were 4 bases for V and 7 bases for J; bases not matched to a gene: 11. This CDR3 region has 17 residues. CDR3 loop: CASSPLMTSGGINEQFF. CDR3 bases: TGTGCCAGCAGCCCCTTGATGACTAGCGGGGGGATAAATGAGCAGTTCTTC.